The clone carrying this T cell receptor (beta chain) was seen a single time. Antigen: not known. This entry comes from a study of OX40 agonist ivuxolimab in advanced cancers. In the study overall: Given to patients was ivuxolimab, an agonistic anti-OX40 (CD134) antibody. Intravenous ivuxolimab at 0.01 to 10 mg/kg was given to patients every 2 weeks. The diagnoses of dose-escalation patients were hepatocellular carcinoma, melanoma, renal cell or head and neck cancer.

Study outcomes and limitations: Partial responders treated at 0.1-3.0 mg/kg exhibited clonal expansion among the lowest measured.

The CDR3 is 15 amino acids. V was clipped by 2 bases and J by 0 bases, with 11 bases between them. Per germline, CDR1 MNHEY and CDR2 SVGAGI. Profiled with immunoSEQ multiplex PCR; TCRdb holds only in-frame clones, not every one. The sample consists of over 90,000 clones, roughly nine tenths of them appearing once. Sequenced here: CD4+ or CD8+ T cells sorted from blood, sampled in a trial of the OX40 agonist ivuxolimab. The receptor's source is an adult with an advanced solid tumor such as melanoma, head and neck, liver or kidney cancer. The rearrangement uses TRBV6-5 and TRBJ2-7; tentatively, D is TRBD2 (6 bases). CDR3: CASSYRGAASYEQYF. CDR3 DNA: TGTGCCAGCAGTTACCGCGGGGCCGCCTCCTACGAGCAGTACTTC.